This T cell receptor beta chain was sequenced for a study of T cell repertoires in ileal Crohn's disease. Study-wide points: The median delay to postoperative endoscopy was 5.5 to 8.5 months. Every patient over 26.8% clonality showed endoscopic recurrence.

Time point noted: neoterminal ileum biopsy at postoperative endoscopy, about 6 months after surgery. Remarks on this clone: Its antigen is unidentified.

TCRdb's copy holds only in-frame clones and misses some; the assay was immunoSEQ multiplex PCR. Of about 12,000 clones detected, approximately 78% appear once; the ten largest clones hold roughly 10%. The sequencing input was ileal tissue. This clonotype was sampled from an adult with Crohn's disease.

CDR3 residues: CASSPRGLANQPQHF. The DNA for the CDR3 is TGTGCCAGTAGTCCCAGGGGCTTAGCAAATCAGCCCCAGCATTTT. The gene calls are TRBV19 and TRBJ1-5; possibly TRBD1 for D (6 bases). Germline V gene lookup returns CDR1 LNHDA and CDR2 SQIVND (reference sequence). Trimming took off 5 bases at V and 4 bases at J, with 15 bases between the two ends. The CDR3 is 15 residues long.